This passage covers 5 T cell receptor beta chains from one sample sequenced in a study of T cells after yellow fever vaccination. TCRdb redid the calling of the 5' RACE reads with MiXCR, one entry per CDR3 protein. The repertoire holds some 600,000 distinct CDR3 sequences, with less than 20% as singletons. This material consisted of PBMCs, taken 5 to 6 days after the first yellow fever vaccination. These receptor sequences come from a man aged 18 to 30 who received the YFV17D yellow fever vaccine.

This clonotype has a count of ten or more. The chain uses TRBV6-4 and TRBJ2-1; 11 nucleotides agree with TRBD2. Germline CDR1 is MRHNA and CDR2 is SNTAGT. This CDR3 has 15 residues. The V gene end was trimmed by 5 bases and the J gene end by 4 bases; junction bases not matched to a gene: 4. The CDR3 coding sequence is TGTGCCAGCAGTCCGACTAGCGGGGAGTACAATGAGCAGTTCTTC. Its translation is CASSPTSGEYNEQFF.

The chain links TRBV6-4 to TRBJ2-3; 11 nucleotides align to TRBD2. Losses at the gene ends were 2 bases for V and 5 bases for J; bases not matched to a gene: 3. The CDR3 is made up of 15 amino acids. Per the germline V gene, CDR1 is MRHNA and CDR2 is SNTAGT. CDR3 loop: CASSDQTSGRDTQYF. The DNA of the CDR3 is TGTGCCAGCAGTGACCAAACTAGCGGGAGAGATACGCAGTATTTT.

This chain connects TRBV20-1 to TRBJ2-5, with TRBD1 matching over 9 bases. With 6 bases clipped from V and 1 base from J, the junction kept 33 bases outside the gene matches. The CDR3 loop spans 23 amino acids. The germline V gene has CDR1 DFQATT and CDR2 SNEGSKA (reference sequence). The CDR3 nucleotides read TGCAGTGCCCGTCCGCGTATACAGGGGGCGAAACCCGAAGAAATAGACACCCAAGAGACCCAGTACTTC. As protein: CSARPRIQGAKPEEIDTQETQYF.

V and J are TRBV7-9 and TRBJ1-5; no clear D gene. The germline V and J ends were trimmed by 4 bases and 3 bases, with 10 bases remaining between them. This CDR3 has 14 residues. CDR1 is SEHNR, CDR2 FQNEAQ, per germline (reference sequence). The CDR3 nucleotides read TGTGCCAGCAGCTCGCCGGGCCTCAATCAGCCCCAGCATTTT. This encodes CASSSPGLNQPQHF.

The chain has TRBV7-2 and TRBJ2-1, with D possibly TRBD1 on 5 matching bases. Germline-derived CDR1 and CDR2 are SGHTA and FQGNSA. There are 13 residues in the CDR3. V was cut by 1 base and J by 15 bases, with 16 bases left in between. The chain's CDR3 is CASSLVSSGALFF. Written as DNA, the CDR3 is TGTGCCAGCAGCTTAGTTAGTAGTGGGGCCCTGTTCTTC.